The sequence of this TCR beta chain was determined in a study of T-cell memory formation after mild COVID-19 (dated by TCRdb to the early 2020s). Study-wide context: Most TCR sequence clusters were specific to one of the two donors. The cohort was made up of two young adult volunteers, one female and one male, who were previously healthy. Longitudinal TCRalpha and TCRbeta repertoire sequencing tracked T-cell clones expanding and contracting after mild COVID-19 in a couple of donors. The paper's findings and limits, for the study overall: SARS-CoV-2 specificity of the second-wave clones peaking on day 37 was not confirmed. The detection of some responding clones in pre-infection memory suggests that pre-existing cross-reactive memory T cells joined the SARS-CoV-2 response. Clones that contracted from day 15 to 85 showed balanced CD4/CD8 phenotypes, whereas a second wave of clones that expanded from day 15 to 37 leaned towards CD4+. Contracting CD4+ clones turned up mainly in the CM and EM memory subsets, whereas EMRA was where CD8+ clones were enriched. The study included only a couple of mild cases, and larger cohorts that include severe cases with pre-infection samples were judged to be necessary.

Sequenced on an Illumina NovaSeq 6000. cDNA libraries for TCRalpha and TCRbeta were prepared by 5'RACE using constant-segment primers, with sample barcodes and unique molecular identifiers added. RNA was extracted from every sample with Trizol reagent. Library amplification was performed in two PCR steps, and a second sample barcode and Illumina TruSeq adapters were introduced in the second step. Sequencing of the libraries was done on an Illumina NovaSeq, producing 2 x 150 bp paired-end reads. The source study handled its data this way. Reads were demultiplexed and collapsed into UMI-guided consensus sequences with migec v1.2.7. Using mixcr v2.1.11, the UMI consensuses were aligned to TRA and TRB V and J templates and assembled into clonotypes. Expanded or contracted clonotypes were those called significant by both edgeR and NoisET, with noise models trained on biological replicates. For edgeR calls, the thresholds were a false discovery rate-adjusted p below 0.01 and a log2 fold-change of 1. As an exploratory analysis of dynamics, PCA with hierarchical clustering was applied to max-normalized trajectories of the 1000 most abundant clonotypes. The CD4 or CD8 phenotype of responding clones was assigned using the separately sequenced CD4+ and CD8+ repertoires. The raw public data were reprocessed by TCRdb itself: fastp quality trimming at Q25, MiXCR clonotype calling, in-frame beta chains only. Rows are combined by CDR3 protein, so each entry shows the most common genes and DNA. TCRdb's processing, not the authors', yielded these V and J calls. This sample has 160,000 or so distinct CDR3 sequences in its table, and around a third of those were observed once. The biggest ten clones account for about 12% of the sample.

About this clonotype: Its recognized antigen is unknown. No qualities accompany the bases; no much larger clone lies one base away.

Ficoll-Paque density gradient centrifugation was used to isolate PBMCs. Material: PBMCs or a T cell subset sorted from them (not recorded which). This clonotype was obtained from an adult woman who had mild COVID-19 (a few samples of this study predate the infection). The sample titles of this study are shuffled in the database, so cell type and time point are left out; the donor was told from shared clones.

Here is the DNA: TGCAGCGTTGAAGTCAGGGAAGGGACTGAAGCTTTCTTT. The encoded protein is CSVEVREGTEAFF. Recombination connected TRBV29-1 to TRBJ1-1; TRBD1 is perhaps the D gene, given 5 matching bases. The CDR3 covers 13 residues, taking in both the cysteine and the phenylalanine. The entry retains the CDR3 DNA only, 39 bases that are in frame from base 1. The germline V gene gives CDR1 as SQVTM and CDR2 as ANQGSEA. The junction carries 11 bases between V and J, which are trimmed by 1 base and 5 bases respectively.